This TCR beta chain was captured by sequencing in a study of T cell responses to AZD1222 COVID-19 vaccine. Study-level results: Spike-specific TCR repertoires showed rising breadth and depth after two AZD1222 doses. White British people made up most donors, females outnumbered males, and clonal diversity was possibly underestimated.

TCRdb's copy holds only in-frame clones and misses some; the assay was immunoSEQ multiplex PCR. Of roughly 140,000 clones in the sample, 70% to 90% were seen once. Trimming took 6 bases from V and 0 from J; bases not matched to a gene: 10. The CDR3 is made up of 17 amino acids. Germline V gene data show CDR1 as SGHRS and CDR2 as YFSETQ. Of note for this clone: Antigen: not known.

The sequence came from an adult in good health. This chain links TRBV5-1 with TRBJ1-5; 9 nucleotides align to TRBD1. The material sequenced was peripheral blood, taken on day 0 of AZD1222 vaccination. CDR3 sequence: CASTDRGRAYSNQPQHF. The DNA of the CDR3 is TGCGCCAGCACTGACAGGGGGAGGGCCTATAGCAATCAGCCCCAGCATTTT.